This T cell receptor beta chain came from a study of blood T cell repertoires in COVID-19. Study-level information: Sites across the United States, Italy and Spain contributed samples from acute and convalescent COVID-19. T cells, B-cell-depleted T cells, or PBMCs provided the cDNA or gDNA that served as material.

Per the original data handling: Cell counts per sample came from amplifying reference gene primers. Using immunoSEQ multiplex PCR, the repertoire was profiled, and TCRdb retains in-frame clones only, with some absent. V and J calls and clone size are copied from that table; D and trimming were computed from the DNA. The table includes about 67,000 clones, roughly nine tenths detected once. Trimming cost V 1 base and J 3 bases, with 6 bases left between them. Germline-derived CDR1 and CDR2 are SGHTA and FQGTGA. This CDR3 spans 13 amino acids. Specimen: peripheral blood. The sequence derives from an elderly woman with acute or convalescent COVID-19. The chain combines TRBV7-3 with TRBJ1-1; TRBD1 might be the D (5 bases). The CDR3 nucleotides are TGTGCCAGCAGCTTAAGGGGGGACACTGAAGCTTTCTTT. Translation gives CASSLRGDTEAFF.